This T cell receptor (beta chain) was profiled in a study of cytomegalovirus exposure and HLA in healthy donors. Findings and limits, study-wide: In vitro confirmation showed three CMV-associated chains to be CMV antigen specific. In a later analysis, TCR beta V- and J-gene trimming was associated with a missense DCLRE1C variant. According to an earlier analysis, most TCR beta V segments yielded productive rearrangements about 90% or about 30% of the time.

The PCR made use of 60 Vbeta and 13 Jbeta primers. Some clones are missing from TCRdb's copy, which holds only in-frame ones; the method was immunoSEQ multiplex PCR. Its clone listing holds about 140,000 clones. About this clone: The antigen is not known.

Germline assignment: CDR1 SGHDT and CDR2 YYEEEE. The V end lost 4 bases, the J end lost 2 bases, and 14 bases lay between the germline ends. The CDR3 covers 15 residues. This clonotype originated in a male donor in good health and CMV-seronegative. What was sequenced was PBMCs. The chain uses TRBV5-6 and TRBJ2-3, with D possibly matching TRBD1 (6 bases). CDR3 loop: CASSQDRDNTDTQYF. CDR3 coding DNA: TGTGCCAGCAGCCAAGACCGGGACAACACAGATACGCAGTATTTT.